Below, one TCR beta chain is given with its context. Its antigen is unknown. CDR1 and CDR2 (germline): DFQATT, SNEGSKA (reference sequence). V was pared by 5 bases and J by 0 bases, with 13 bases between. The CDR3 is 14 residues long. Arm-PCR of CDR3 regions and iRepertoire HTBI primers were used to build TCR beta libraries. MiXCR, run by TCRdb on the multiplex PCR reads, gives a single entry per CDR3 protein. The table records hundreds of thousands of distinct CDR3 sequences, about 16% of them present only once. These data originate in a study of regulatory T cells in long-lasting Graves disease. Study conclusions and caveats: New patients shared 1,000 or so public clonotypes, and persistent patients shared more, with about 2,500.

Specified time point: newly diagnosed GD, antithyroid drugs for less than 3 months. Researchers made the TCR library from RNA that was extracted from PBMCs. An endocrinology department in Xi'an, China, supplied the patients. The sample was also linked to a second study, of T cells in Graves' hyperthyroidism and ophthalmopathy.

This receptor was taken from a man aged 18 to 30 with Graves disease. The rearrangement uses TRBV20-1 and TRBJ1-1, with TRBD1 as a possible D gene (6 bases). The specimen was peripheral blood mononuclear cells (PBMCs), collected at new diagnosis, from a patient treated with antithyroid drugs. CDR3 sequence reads: CSAVGQPMNTEAFF. Written as DNA, the CDR3 is TGCAGTGCTGTTGGACAGCCTATGAACACTGAAGCTTTCTTT.